This T cell receptor beta chain was identified during a study of T cell repertoires in cytomegalovirus infection. Turning to the study itself: Evidence of both CMV infection and a matching HLA type came from public TCR beta signatures.

Many counts were recorded for this clonotype. Its antigen is currently unknown. TCRdb used MiXCR to reprocess the reads, holding one entry per CDR3 protein. The table records about 260,000 distinct CDR3 sequences, approximately 9% of them present only once. The CDR3 is 15 residues long. V lost 1 base, J lost 6 bases, and 10 bases lay in between. The germline gives CDR1 SGHAT, CDR2 FQNNGV. General observations from the study: Dominating the ex vivo response were TCR beta clonotypes that were CMV-specific and HLA-C-restricted. Totalled public TCR beta family frequency picked out people who carried CMV plus the relevant HLA.

The sample consisted of PBMCs. The TCR originated in a human donor in good health (CMV status not recorded). Some clones in this sample may be carry-over from other donors' samples. The chain carries TRBV11-2 and TRBJ1-6, with D possibly matching TRBD1 (5 bases). In DNA form, the CDR3 reads TGTGCCAGCAGCTTAGTTGGGACGGTTAATTCACCCCTCCACTTT. As protein: CASSLVGTVNSPLHF.